The 22 T cell receptor beta chains in this list originate from one sample, sequenced in a study of cytomegalovirus exposure and HLA in healthy donors. PCR amplification relied on 60 Vbeta primers (plus 13 Jbeta primers). TCRdb's copy holds only in-frame clones and misses some; the assay was immunoSEQ multiplex PCR. This sample has around 200,000 clones, with around 70% found just once. The sequenced material came from PBMCs. These receptors all stem from a man aged 40-49 years in good health and CMV-seropositive.

V gene TRBV9 combines with J gene TRBJ2-7; D ambiguous. Germline V gene lookup returns CDR1 SGDLS and CDR2 YYNGEE. This CDR3 spans 13 amino acids. The V end was cut by 0 bases, the J end by 4 bases, with 8 bases between. The DNA of the CDR3 is TGTGCCAGCAGCGTAGCCCCTAGATACGAGCAGTACTTC. This sequence encodes CASSVAPRYEQYF.

The V and J genes are TRBV7-2 and TRBJ2-5, with 8 bases matching TRBD1. Germline V gene sequence: CDR1 SGHTA, CDR2 FQGNSA. Trimming removed 5 bases from V and 2 bases from J; junction bases left unmatched: 4. This CDR3 has 14 residues. CDR3 nucleotides: TGTGCCAGCAGCCCAGGGGGCCCACAAGAGACCCAGTACTTC. Encoded protein: CASSPGGPQETQYF. The full variable domain, its missing parts supplied by reference TRBV7-2 and TRBJ2-5, is GAGVSQSPSNKVTEKGKDVELRCDPISGHTALYWYRQSLGQGLEFLIYFQGNSAPDKSGLPSDRFSAERTGGSVSTLTIQRTQQEDSAVYLCASSPGGPQETQYFGPGTRLLVL.

V is TRBV2 and J is TRBJ1-1; 8 bases map to TRBD1. Germline V gene lookup returns CDR1 SNHLY and CDR2 FYNNEI. The ends lost 5 bases at V and 4 bases at J; junction bases unmatched: 12. This CDR3 region has 16 residues. The CDR3 sequence: CASSQQGAEVGTEAFF. The CDR3 nucleotides read TGTGCCAGCAGTCAGCAGGGGGCGGAGGTCGGCACTGAAGCTTTCTTT.

The chain combines TRBV27 with TRBJ2-7, with 9 bases lining up with TRBD1. The CDR3 has 15 residues. The ends lost 3 bases at V and 3 bases at J; junction bases unmatched: 6. Germline CDR1 and CDR2: MNHEY and SMNVEV (reference sequence). The CDR3 region has the DNA TGTGCCAGCAGTTTCCTGAGACAGGGGGGCTACGAGCAGTACTTC. Its translation: CASSFLRQGGYEQYF.

The V and J genes are TRBV13 and TRBJ1-2; D uncertain. The V gene lost 5 bases and the J gene lost 0 bases, with 28 bases spanning the gap. From germline, CDR1 is PRHDT and CDR2 FYEKMQ (reference sequence). CDR3 length equals 20 residues. The CDR3 bases are TGTGCCAGCAGCCCGATGGCGCGACAATCGATTTACGAGTCTAACTATGGCTACACCTTC. Translation: CASSPMARQSIYESNYGYTF. The full variable domain, completed using reference TRBV13 and TRBJ1-2, is AAGVIQSPRHLIKEKRETATLKCYPIPRHDTVYWYQQGPGQDPQFLISFYEKMQSDKGSIPDRFSAQQFSDYHSELNMSSLELGDSALYFCASSPMARQSIYESNYGYTFGSGTRLTVV.

The chain combines TRBV6-5 with TRBJ1-6; D uncertain. Trimming left V 0 bases short and J 7 bases short, with 13 bases between. Germline CDR1 and CDR2: MNHEY and SVGAGI. This CDR3 spans 16 amino acids. CDR3 residues: CASSYSRRQLNSPLHF. The CDR3 DNA follows: TGTGCCAGCAGTTACTCGAGGCGGCAGCTCAATTCACCCCTCCACTTT.

This clone was seen only once. The J gene is TRBJ1-2, the V gene TRBV19; 9 positions agree with TRBD1. V gave up 2 bases and J gave up 7 bases; unmatched junction bases: 5. Germline V gives CDR1 LNHDA, CDR2 SQIVND (reference sequence). The CDR3 contains 14 residues. This chain's CDR3 is CASSIRTGVSGYTF. The CDR3 DNA is TGTGCCAGTAGTATACGGACAGGGGTTAGTGGCTACACCTTC.

The rearrangement joins TRBV25-1 to TRBJ2-3; D remains unclear. This CDR3 has 15 residues. Trimming removed 2 bases at V and 2 bases at J, with 11 bases between. Germline assignment: CDR1 MGHDK and CDR2 SYGVNS. Here the CDR3 DNA reads TGTGCCAGCAGTGAAGCCTCGACTCTCACAGATACGCAGTATTTT. This codes for CASSEASTLTDTQYF.

This clone was found a few times. The chain employs TRBV10-3 and TRBJ2-1; a weak D match, TRBD2 (6 bases). Germline V gene sequence: CDR1 ENHRY, CDR2 SYGVKD. The CDR3 length is 12 residues. V was clipped by 4 bases and J by 5 bases, with 6 bases between them. The CDR3, as DNA: TGTGCCATCAGTGGGACTAACAATGAGCAGTTCTTC. Residues: CAISGTNNEQFF.

The CDR3 protein is CASSGAYNEQFF. CDR3 bases: TGTGCCAGCAGCGGTGCTTACAATGAGCAGTTCTTC. The rearrangement joins TRBV2 to TRBJ2-1; no reliable D call. With 6 bases removed from V and 4 bases from J, the gap between germline ends came to 7 bases. CDR1 and CDR2 (germline): SNHLY, FYNNEI. The CDR3 sequence is 12 residues long.

This rearrangement joins TRBV11-2 to TRBJ2-3; D may be TRBD2 (6 bases). The germline CDR1 and CDR2 sequences are SGHAT and FQNNGV. V dropped 1 base and J dropped 0 bases, with 14 bases sitting between them. The length of the CDR3 is 17 residues. The CDR3 here is CASSLGVSGASTDTQYF. CDR3 nucleotides: TGTGCCAGCAGCTTAGGGGTTAGCGGCGCTAGCACAGATACGCAGTATTTT.

CDR3 sequence (DNA): TGCGCCAGCAGCCTTCGAGCGTCTGAGACCCAGTACTTC. This sequence encodes CASSLRASETQYF. The V gene is TRBV4-1, the J gene TRBJ2-5; D unclear. Germline lookup yields CDR1 MGHRA and CDR2 YSYEKL. V lost 4 bases to trimming and J lost 5 bases, with 11 bases between them. The CDR3 has 13 amino acids.

The CDR3 reads CASSEDRGYGYTF. The CDR3 DNA reads as TGTGCCAGCAGTGAAGACAGGGGCTATGGCTACACCTTC. The chain joins TRBV2 to TRBJ1-2; 7 bases map to TRBD1. The V and J ends lost 1 base and 4 bases, in that order; junction bases with no gene match: 0. This CDR3 has 13 amino acids. From germline, CDR1 is SNHLY and CDR2 FYNNEI.

The V and J genes are TRBV6-1 and TRBJ1-2; D gene ambiguous. CDR3 length: 13 residues. CDR1 MNHNS and CDR2 SASEGT come from the germline V gene. Trimming shortened V by 4 bases and J by 9 bases, and 15 bases separated the two germline ends. CDR3 nucleotide sequence: TGTGCCAGCAGTGCGGAGGGCCCCGGTCGCTACACCTTC. Protein: CASSAEGPGRYTF.

This chain links TRBV5-5 with TRBJ2-7; 7 bases are shared with TRBD1. The CDR3 spans 14 residues. The V gene's germline CDR1 is SGHKS and CDR2 YYEKEE (reference sequence). The junction had 9 bases not matched to a gene; V was cut back by 6 bases and J by 3 bases. CDR3 sequence (DNA): TGTGCCAGCATGCCCGTGGACAGGAACTACGAGCAGTACTTC. Its protein is CASMPVDRNYEQYF.

In this sample, this clone turned up once. The chain employs TRBV6-5 and TRBJ1-1, with 7 bases lining up with TRBD1. The CDR3 runs to 15 residues. The trim removed 7 bases at V and 1 base at J, leaving 9 bases unmatched. Germline values: CDR1 MNHEY, CDR2 SVGAGI. In nucleotides, the CDR3 is TGTGCCAGCACCCCAGGGGGGCTGGGGAACACTGAAGCTTTCTTT. It codes for CASTPGGLGNTEAFF.

To note about this clone: Other DNA sequences in the same sample also yield this CDR3. The chain employs TRBV7-2 and TRBJ2-3; no firm D call. This CDR3 has 14 amino acids. CDR1 and CDR2 from the germline V gene are SGHTA and FQGNSA. Trimming left V 1 base short and J 1 base short, with 6 bases between. The DNA of the CDR3 is TGTGCCAGCAGCTTAGGGCAGGGCACAGATACGCAGTATTTT. This encodes CASSLGQGTDTQYF.

This clone showed up just a few times. The chain couples TRBV5-1 to TRBJ2-6, with D possibly being TRBD1 (5 bases). The length of the CDR3 is 18 residues. V was cut by 0 bases and J by 1 base, with 14 bases left in between. The germline CDR1 and CDR2 sequences are SGHRS and YFSETQ. The CDR3 reads CASSLEWGAGSGANVLTF. The CDR3 bases are TGCGCCAGCAGCTTGGAATGGGGCGCAGGGTCTGGGGCCAACGTCCTGACTTTC.

The J gene is TRBJ1-2, the V gene TRBV19; TRBD1 agrees at 8 bases. The CDR3 extends over 12 amino acids. The V and J ends lost 7 bases and 6 bases, in that order; junction bases with no gene match: 4. Per the germline V gene, CDR1 is LNHDA and CDR2 is SQIVND (reference sequence). CDR3 amino acids: CASIGQGDGYTF. The CDR3 nucleotides read TGTGCCAGTATCGGACAGGGCGATGGCTACACCTTC.

This rearrangement joins TRBV11-3 to TRBJ1-2, with D uncertain. V gave up 1 base and J gave up 7 bases, with 13 bases separating them. The CDR3 totals 14 residues. Germline CDR1 and CDR2: SGHNT and YENEEA. The CDR3 bases are TGTGCCAGCAGCTTAGGTACCAAGTCTAGTGGCTACACCTTC. Translated: CASSLGTKSSGYTF.

This clone was seen only a few times. This sequence joins TRBV7-8 and TRBJ2-3; tentatively, D is TRBD2 (6 bases). The V end was cut by 4 bases, the J end by 2 bases, with 16 bases between. From germline, CDR1 is SGHVS and CDR2 FQNEAQ. CDR3 length: 16 amino acids. CDR3 amino acids: CASSSAGGDYTDTQYF. The DNA of the CDR3 is TGTGCCAGCAGCTCCGCGGGCGGGGATTACACAGATACGCAGTATTTT.

The V and J genes are TRBV9 and TRBJ2-2, with 10 positions matching TRBD1. This CDR3 contains 17 residues. Trimming at V came to 3 bases and at J to 5 bases, leaving 10 bases not matched to a gene. CDR1 SGDLS and CDR2 YYNGEE come from the germline V gene. The CDR3 region is CASSDRPGTGVTGELFF. The CDR3 nucleotides are TGTGCCAGCAGCGACCGTCCCGGGACAGGGGTAACCGGGGAGCTGTTTTTT.